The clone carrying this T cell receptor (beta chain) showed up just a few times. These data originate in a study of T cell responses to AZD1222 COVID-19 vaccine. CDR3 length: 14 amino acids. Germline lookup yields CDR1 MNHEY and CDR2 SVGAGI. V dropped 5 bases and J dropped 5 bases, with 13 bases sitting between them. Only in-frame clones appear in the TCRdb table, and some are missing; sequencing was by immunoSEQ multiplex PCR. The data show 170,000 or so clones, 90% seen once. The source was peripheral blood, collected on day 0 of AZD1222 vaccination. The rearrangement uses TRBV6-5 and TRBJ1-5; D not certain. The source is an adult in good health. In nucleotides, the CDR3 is TGTGCCAGCAGTAGAGTTGGGAGGGATCAGCCCCAGCATTTT. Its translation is CASSRVGRDQPQHF.